This T cell receptor (beta chain) was observed in a study of T cells in Graves' hyperthyroidism and ophthalmopathy. RNA transcripts gave rise to amplified TCR beta CDR3 regions. HTBI primers were the set used in a first-round RT-PCR of the TCR CDR3. TCRdb passed the multiplex PCR reads through MiXCR, listing each CDR3 protein once. The sample contains about 360,000 distinct CDR3 sequences, approximately 13% of which appear only once. This clonotype was observed a few times. The germline gives CDR1 DFQATT, CDR2 SNEGSKA (reference sequence). The CDR3 is 15 amino acids. With V trimmed by 3 bases and J by 5 bases, 12 bases remained unmatched.

The sequence came from a woman in her late teens or twenties with Graves' hyperthyroidism. Sequenced: blood. This chain joins TRBV20-1 and TRBJ2-7, with 8 nucleotides matching TRBD1. The CDR3 sequence is CSASWGGAGGNEQYF. The CDR3 DNA follows: TGCAGTGCTAGTTGGGGTGGGGCAGGGGGCAACGAGCAGTACTTC.